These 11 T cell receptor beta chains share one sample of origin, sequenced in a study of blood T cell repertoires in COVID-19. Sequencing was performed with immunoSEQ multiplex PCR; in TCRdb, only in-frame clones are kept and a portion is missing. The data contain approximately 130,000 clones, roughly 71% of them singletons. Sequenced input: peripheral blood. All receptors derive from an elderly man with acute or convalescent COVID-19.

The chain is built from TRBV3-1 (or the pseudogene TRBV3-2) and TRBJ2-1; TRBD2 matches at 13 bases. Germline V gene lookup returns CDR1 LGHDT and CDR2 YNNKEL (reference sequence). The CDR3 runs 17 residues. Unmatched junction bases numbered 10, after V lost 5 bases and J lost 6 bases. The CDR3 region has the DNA TGTGCCAGCAGCTGGAGCTTGAGGACTAGCGGGGGCAATGAGCAGTTCTTC. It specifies CASSWSLRTSGGNEQFF.

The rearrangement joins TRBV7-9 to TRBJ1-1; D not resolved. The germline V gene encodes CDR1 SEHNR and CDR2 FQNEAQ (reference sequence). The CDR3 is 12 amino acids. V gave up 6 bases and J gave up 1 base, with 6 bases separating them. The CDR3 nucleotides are TGTGCCAGCAGGGTACAGAACACTGAAGCTTTCTTT. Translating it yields CASRVQNTEAFF.

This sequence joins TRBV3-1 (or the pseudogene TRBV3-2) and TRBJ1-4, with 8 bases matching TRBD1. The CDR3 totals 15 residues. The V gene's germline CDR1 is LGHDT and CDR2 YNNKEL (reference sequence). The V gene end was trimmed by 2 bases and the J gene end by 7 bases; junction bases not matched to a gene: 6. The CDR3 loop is CASSQRGQGSEKLFF. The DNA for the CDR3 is TGTGCCAGCAGCCAAAGAGGACAGGGAAGTGAAAAACTGTTTTTT.

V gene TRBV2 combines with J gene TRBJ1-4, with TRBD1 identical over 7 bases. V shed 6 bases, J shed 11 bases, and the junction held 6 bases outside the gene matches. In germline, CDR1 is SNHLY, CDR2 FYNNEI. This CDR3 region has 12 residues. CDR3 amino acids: CASSRTGWKLFF. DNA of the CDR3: TGTGCCAGCAGCCGGACAGGTTGGAAACTGTTTTTT.

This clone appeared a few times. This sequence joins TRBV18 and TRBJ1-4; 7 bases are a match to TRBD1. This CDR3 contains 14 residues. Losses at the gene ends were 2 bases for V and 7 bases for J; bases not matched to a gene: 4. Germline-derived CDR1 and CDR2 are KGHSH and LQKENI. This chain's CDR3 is CASSPKQGGEKLFF. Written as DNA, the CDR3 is TGTGCCAGCTCACCAAAGCAGGGGGGTGAAAAACTGTTTTTT. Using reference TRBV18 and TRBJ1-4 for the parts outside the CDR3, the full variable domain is NAGVMQNPRHLVRRRGQEARLRCSPMKGHSHVYWYRQLPEEGLKFMVYLQKENIIDESGMPKERFSAEFPKEGPSILRIQQVVRGDSAAYFCASSPKQGGEKLFFGSGTQLSVL.

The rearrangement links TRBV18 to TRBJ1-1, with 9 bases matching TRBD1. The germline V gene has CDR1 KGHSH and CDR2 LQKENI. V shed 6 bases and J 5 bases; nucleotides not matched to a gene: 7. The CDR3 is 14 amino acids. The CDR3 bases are TGTGCCAGCTCGCCCTCAGACAGGGGGACTGAAGCTTTCTTT. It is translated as CASSPSDRGTEAFF.

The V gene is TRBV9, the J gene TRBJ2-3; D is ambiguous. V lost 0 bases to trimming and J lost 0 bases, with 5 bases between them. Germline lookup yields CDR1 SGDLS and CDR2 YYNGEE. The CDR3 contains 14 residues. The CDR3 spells CASSVAGSTDTQYF. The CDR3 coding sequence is TGTGCCAGCAGCGTAGCCGGTAGCACAGATACGCAGTATTTT. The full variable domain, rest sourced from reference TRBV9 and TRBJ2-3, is DSGVTQTPKHLITATGQRVTLRCSPRSGDLSVYWYQQSLDQGLQFLIQYYNGEERAKGNILERFSAQQFPDLHSELNLSSLELGDSALYFCASSVAGSTDTQYFGPGTRLTVL.

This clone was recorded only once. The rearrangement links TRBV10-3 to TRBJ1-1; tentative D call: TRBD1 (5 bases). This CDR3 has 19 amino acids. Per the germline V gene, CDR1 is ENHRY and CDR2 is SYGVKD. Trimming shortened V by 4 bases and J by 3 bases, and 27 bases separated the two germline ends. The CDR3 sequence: CAISAKAKDGHNLYTEAFF. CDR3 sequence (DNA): TGTGCCATCAGTGCGAAGGCAAAAGACGGACACAACCTATACACTGAAGCTTTCTTT.

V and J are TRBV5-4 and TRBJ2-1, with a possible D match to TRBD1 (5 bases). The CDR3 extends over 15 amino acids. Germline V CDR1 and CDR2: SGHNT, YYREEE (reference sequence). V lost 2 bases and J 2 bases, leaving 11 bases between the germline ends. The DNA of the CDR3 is TGTGCCAGCAGCTTTCAGGTGACAGCCTACAATGAGCAGTTCTTC. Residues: CASSFQVTAYNEQFF.

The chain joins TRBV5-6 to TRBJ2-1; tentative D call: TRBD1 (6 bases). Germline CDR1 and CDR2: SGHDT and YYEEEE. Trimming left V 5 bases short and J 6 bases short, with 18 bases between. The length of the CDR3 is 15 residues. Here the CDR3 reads CASSYIGGEVNEQFF. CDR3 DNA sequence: TGTGCCAGCAGTTACATAGGGGGTGAGGTCAATGAGCAGTTCTTC.

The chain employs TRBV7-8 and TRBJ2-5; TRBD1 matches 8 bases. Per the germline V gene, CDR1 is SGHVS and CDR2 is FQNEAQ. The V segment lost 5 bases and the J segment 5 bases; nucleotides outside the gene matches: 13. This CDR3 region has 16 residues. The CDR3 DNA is TGTGCCAGCAGCCCGTCCCGGGACAGGTTGTGGGAGACCCAGTACTTC. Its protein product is CASSPSRDRLWETQYF. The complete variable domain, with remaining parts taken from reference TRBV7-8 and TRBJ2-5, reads GAGVSQSPRYKVAKRGQDVALRCDPISGHVSLFWYQQALGQGPEFLTYFQNEAQLDKSGLPSDRFFAERPEGSVSTLKIQRTQQEDSAVYLCASSPSRDRLWETQYFGPGTRLLVL.